This T cell receptor (beta chain) is from a study of blood T cell repertoires in COVID-19. This clone was seen just once. Measured with immunoSEQ multiplex PCR; TCRdb has only the in-frame clones, and not every one. Among around 140,000 clones listed, approximately 84% were seen once. The V end was cut by 6 bases, the J end by 6 bases, with 14 bases between. Germline V gene sequence: CDR1 SGHTA, CDR2 FQGNSA. The CDR3 contains 13 residues. The TCR originated in a woman at least 80 years old with acute or convalescent COVID-19. What was sequenced was peripheral blood. The chain has TRBV7-2 and TRBJ1-1; D unresolved. DNA for the CDR3: TGTGCCAGCAGGGGGAGGGCAGCGGCTGAAGCTTTCTTT. It encodes CASRGRAAAEAFF.